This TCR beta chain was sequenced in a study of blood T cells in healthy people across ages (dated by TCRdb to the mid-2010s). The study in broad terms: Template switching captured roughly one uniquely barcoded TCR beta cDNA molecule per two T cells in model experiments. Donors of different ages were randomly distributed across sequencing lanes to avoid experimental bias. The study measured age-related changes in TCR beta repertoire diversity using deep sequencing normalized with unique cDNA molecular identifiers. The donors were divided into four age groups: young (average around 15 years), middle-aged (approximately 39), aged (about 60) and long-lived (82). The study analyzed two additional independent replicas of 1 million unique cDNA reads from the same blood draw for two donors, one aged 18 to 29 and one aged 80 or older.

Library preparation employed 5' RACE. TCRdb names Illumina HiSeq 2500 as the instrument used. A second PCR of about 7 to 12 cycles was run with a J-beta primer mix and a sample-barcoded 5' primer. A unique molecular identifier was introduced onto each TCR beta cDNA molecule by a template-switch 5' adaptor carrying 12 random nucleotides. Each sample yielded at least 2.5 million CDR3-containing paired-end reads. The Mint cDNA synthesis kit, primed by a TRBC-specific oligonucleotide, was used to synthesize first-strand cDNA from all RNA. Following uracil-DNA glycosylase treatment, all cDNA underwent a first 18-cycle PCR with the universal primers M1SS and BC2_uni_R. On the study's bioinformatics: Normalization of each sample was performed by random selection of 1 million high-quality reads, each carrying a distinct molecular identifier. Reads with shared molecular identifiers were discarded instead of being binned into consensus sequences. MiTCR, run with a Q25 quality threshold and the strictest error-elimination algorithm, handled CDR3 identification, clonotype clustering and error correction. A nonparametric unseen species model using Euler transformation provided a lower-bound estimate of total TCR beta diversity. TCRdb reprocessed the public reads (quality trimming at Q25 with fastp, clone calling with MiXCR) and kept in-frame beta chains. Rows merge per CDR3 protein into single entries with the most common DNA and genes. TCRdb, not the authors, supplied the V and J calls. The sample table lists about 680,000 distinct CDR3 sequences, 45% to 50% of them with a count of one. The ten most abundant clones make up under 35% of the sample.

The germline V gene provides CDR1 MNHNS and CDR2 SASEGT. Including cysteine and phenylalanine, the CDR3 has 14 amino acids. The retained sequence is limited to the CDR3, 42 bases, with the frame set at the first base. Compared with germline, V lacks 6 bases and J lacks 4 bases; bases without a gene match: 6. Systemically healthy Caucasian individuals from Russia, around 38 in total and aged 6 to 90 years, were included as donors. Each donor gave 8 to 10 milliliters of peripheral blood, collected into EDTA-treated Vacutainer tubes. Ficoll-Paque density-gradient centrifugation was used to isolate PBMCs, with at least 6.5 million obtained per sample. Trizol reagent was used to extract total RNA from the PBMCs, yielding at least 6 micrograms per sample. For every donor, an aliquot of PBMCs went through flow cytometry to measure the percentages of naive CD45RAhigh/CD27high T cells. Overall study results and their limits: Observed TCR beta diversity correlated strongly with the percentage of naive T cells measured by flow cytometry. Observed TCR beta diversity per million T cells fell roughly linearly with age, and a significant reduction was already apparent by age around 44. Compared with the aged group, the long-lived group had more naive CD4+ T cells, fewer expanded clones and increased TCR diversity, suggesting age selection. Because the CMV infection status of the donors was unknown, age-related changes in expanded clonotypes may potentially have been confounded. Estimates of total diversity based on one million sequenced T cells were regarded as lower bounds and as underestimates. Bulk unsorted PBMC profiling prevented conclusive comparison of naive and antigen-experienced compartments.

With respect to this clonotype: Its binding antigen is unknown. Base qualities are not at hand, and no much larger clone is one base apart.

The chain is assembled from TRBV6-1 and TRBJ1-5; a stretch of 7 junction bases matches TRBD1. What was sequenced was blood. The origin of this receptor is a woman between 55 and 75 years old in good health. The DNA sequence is TGTGCCAGCAGCTGGGGGACAGAGAATCAGCCCCAGCATTTT. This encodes CASSWGTENQPQHF.